The present T cell receptor (beta chain) was sequenced within a study of neurological immune-mediated disorders. Losses at the gene ends were 7 bases for V and 1 base for J; bases not matched to a gene: 6. The CDR3 loop spans 14 amino acids. Germline-derived CDR1 and CDR2 are MDHEN and SYDVKM. TCRdb reanalysed the 5' RACE reads using MiXCR and keeps one entry per CDR3 protein. This sample has roughly 120,000 distinct CDR3 sequences; more than 2.5% occur once, and the top ten carry around 1.4%. This clonotype was seen a handful of times. The rearrangement joins TRBV28 to TRBJ1-2; 7 bases match TRBD1. The sequence came from a woman aged 25 to 45 with multiple sclerosis. What was sequenced was PBMCs. The chain's CDR3 is CASKATGINYGYTF. In DNA form, the CDR3 reads TGTGCCAGCAAGGCGACAGGGATTAACTATGGCTACACCTTC.